This T cell receptor (beta chain) appears in the sequencing data of a study of T cells expressing NK-cell markers. General study results and limits: In a group of roughly 6 donors, dominant NKG2C+ clonotypes represented 1.0-7.0% of CD8+ T cells.

CDR1 and CDR2 from the germline V gene are DFQATT and SNEGSKA (reference sequence). The CDR3 spans 17 residues. With UMIs, 5'RACE template switching was used to make TCR beta cDNA. TCRdb reprocessed the 5' RACE reads and stores each CDR3 protein as one record, lacking DNA. This sample's table reports fewer than 400,000 distinct CDR3 sequences. As regards this clonotype: What it binds is not known.

The sequencing sample was made of blood T cells: a sorted CD56 or NKG2C T cell subset, CD4+ or CD8+ T cells, or bulk PBMC T cells (not recorded which). This clonotype was obtained from a woman aged 45-59 years in good health. This chain connects TRBV20-1 to TRBJ1-1; TCRdb proposes TRBD1, but this gene call is untestable without DNA. CDR3 region: CSARGTGLNRMNTEAFF.